This TCR beta chain was identified in a study of cytomegalovirus exposure and HLA in healthy donors. Study summary: The Caucasian-associated ancestry cluster contained 81% of the 300 to 450 genotyped donors.

The PCR employed 60 Vbeta primers together with 13 Jbeta primers. Assay used: immunoSEQ multiplex PCR; TCRdb lists only in-frame clones, some missing. The table records 150,000 to 200,000 clones, under 80% of them present only once. Whole-study findings and limits: Common viral pathogens seemed, in a later analysis, to connect with several of the most significant clusters. A cluster of highly shared sequence variants was likely a sequencing artifact.

A note on this clone: Its antigen is unidentified.

V lost 5 bases to trimming and J lost 5 bases; unmatched junction nucleotides: 6. The CDR3 spans 14 residues. The V gene's germline CDR1 is SGHDT and CDR2 YYEEEE. Sequenced material: PBMCs. The chain joins TRBV5-6 to TRBJ2-2, with TRBD2 identical over 7 bases. The TCR sequence derives from a female donor in good health and CMV-seronegative. CDR3 nucleotide sequence: TGTGCCAGCAGGGGAGGGCGGGGAACCGGGGAGCTGTTTTTT. Translating it yields CASRGGRGTGELFF.